Listed here are 3 T cell receptor beta chains from one sample, sequenced in a study of PD-1 blockade in classical Hodgkin lymphoma. The method was immunoSEQ multiplex PCR; TCRdb's version includes in-frame clones alone and lacks a portion of them. This sample has 150,000 or so clones; around 84% occur once, and the top ten carry 9.2%. After autologous stem cell transplantation all patients relapsed, and prior brentuximab vedotin exposure differed between cohorts. Specimen: peripheral blood mononuclear cells (PBMCs), collected before the second cycle of nivolumab. The source is a human donor with classical Hodgkin lymphoma.

The gene calls are TRBV10-3 and TRBJ1-5, with D possibly TRBD1 on 6 matching bases. CDR3 length: 15 amino acids. V was shortened by 3 bases and J by 9 bases, with 18 bases between the two germline ends. CDR1 is ENHRY, CDR2 SYGVKD, per germline. CDR3 protein: CAISELDGTRGPQHF. The CDR3 DNA reads as TGTGCCATCAGTGAACTCGACGGGACCAGGGGGCCCCAGCATTTT.

This clone was seen a few times. DNA for the CDR3: TGTGCCAGCGCGGACGGGCAGGGGGTAAATGAAAAACTGTTTTTT. Its translation: CASADGQGVNEKLFF. V and J are TRBV9 and TRBJ1-4; 7 bases are a match to TRBD1. Germline CDR1 SGDLS, CDR2 YYNGEE. The CDR3 covers 15 residues. The ends lost 7 bases at V and 5 bases at J; junction bases unmatched: 11. The whole variable domain, remainder taken from reference TRBV9 and TRBJ1-4, is DSGVTQTPKHLITATGQRVTLRCSPRSGDLSVYWYQQSLDQGLQFLIQYYNGEERAKGNILERFSAQQFPDLHSELNLSSLELGDSALYFCASADGQGVNEKLFFGSGTQLSVL.

This clone showed up many times. The gene calls are TRBV27 and TRBJ2-7; D ambiguous. Between the trimmed V and J ends, which lost 1 base and 1 base, there was a span of 5 bases. This CDR3 region has 13 residues. Per the germline V gene, CDR1 is MNHEY and CDR2 is SMNVEV (reference sequence). DNA for the CDR3: TGTGCCAGCAGTTTATACACTTCCTACGAGCAGTACTTC. Translating it yields CASSLYTSYEQYF.